Listed below are T cell receptor beta chains from one sample, sequenced in a study of T-cell reconstitution after alpha-beta-depleted transplantation in children. TCRdb redid the calling of the PCR reads with MiXCR, one entry per CDR3 protein. The top ten hold 2% to 3% of the sample, which has about 500,000 distinct CDR3 sequences, 30% to 35% seen once. Here the sequenced sample was PBMCs from the stem cell graft donor, taken from the stem cell graft. Source of these receptors: a human donor who donated a stem cell graft to a child with aplastic anemia. Both conserved end residues are part of each CDR3. A D gene is named only where the DNA matches it firmly. The size of a clone is reported for some rows only, either as once, few or many, or as a class for expanded clones.

>TRBV7-9|-|few|TRBJ1-2
CASSLVYYGYTF
TGTGCCAGCAGCTTAGTATACTATGGCTACACCTTC
>TRBV7-2|TRBD2|-|TRBJ2-1
CASDRAGGPGEQFF
TGTGCCAGCGATAGGGCGGGAGGTCCCGGGGAGCAGTTCTTC
>TRBV29-1|-|-|TRBJ2-3
CSVRGAQGADTQYF
TGCAGCGTTCGAGGGGCTCAGGGTGCAGATACGCAGTATTTT
>TRBV7-8|TRBD2|few|TRBJ2-2
CASSRGVAGDPGELFF
TGTGCCAGCAGCCGGGGGGTAGCGGGAGATCCCGGGGAGCTGTTTTTT
>TRBV20-1|-|-|TRBJ2-7
CSARVTQYEQYF
TGCAGTGCTAGAGTCACTCAATACGAGCAGTACTTC
>TRBV20-1|-|-|TRBJ2-5
CSCGQARGETQYF
TGCAGTTGCGGCCAGGCCCGGGGAGAGACCCAGTACTTC
>TRBV29-1|-|-|TRBJ1-1
CSVESGSNTEAFF
TGCAGCGTTGAAAGCGGCTCGAACACTGAAGCTTTCTTT
>TRBV7-2|-|-|TRBJ2-3
CASSFQGTSTDTQYF
TGTGCCAGCAGCTTCCAGGGAACTTCCACAGATACGCAGTATTTT
>TRBV20-1|-|few|TRBJ1-5
CSARGSGAARNQPQHF
TGCAGTGCTAGAGGTTCCGGGGCCGCACGCAATCAGCCCCAGCATTTT
>TRBV20-1|-|-|TRBJ1-5
CSARLSNQPQHF
TGCAGTGCCAGACTTAGCAATCAGCCCCAGCATTTT
>TRBV20-1|TRBD2|-|TRBJ2-3
CSAFKLAGDTDTQYF
TGCAGTGCTTTTAAACTAGCGGGAGACACAGATACGCAGTATTTT
>TRBV4-3|-|-|TRBJ2-6
CASSPEDSGSFSGANVLTF
TGCGCCAGCAGCCCAGAGGACAGCGGATCCTTCTCTGGGGCCAACGTCCTGACTTTC
>TRBV5-4|TRBD2|-|TRBJ2-1
CASSQSGRGLYNEQFF
TGTGCCAGCAGCCAGAGCGGGAGAGGGCTCTACAATGAGCAGTTCTTC
>TRBV2|TRBD1|-|TRBJ1-5
CASSMTGRYQPQHF
TGTGCCAGCAGTATGACAGGGCGTTATCAGCCCCAGCATTTT
>TRBV28|TRBD2|-|TRBJ2-2
CASSFSSGSVAGELFF
TGTGCCAGCAGTTTCAGTAGCGGGAGTGTCGCCGGGGAGCTGTTTTTT
>TRBV5-1|-|-|TRBJ1-5
CASSLPGVNQPQHF
TGCGCCAGCAGCTTGCCGGGGGTTAATCAGCCCCAGCATTTT
>TRBV7-2|-|-|TRBJ1-1
CASSLARQNTEAFF
TGTGCCAGCAGCTTAGCGCGGCAGAACACTGAAGCTTTCTTT
>TRBV7-9|TRBD1|few|TRBJ1-2
CASSSSRGRDYGYTF
TGTGCCAGCAGCTCATCCAGGGGGCGCGACTATGGCTACACCTTC
>TRBV12-3/TRBV12-4|-|few|TRBJ1-1
CASSQPGPNTEAFF
TGTGCCAGCAGCCAGCCAGGGCCGAACACTGAAGCTTTCTTT
>TRBV20-1|-|-|TRBJ1-6
CSASPPWTINSPLHF
TGCAGTGCTAGTCCCCCCTGGACAATTAATTCACCCCTCCACTTT
>TRBV12-3/TRBV12-4|-|-|TRBJ2-2
CASRVFQAAGELFF
TGTGCCAGCAGGGTGTTCCAGGCGGCCGGGGAGCTGTTTTTT
>TRBV20-1|-|-|TRBJ1-3
CSARGPGNTIYF
TGCAGTGCTAGAGGGCCTGGAAACACCATATATTTT
>TRBV12-3/TRBV12-4|TRBD1|few|TRBJ1-1
CASRQGQRNTEAFF
TGTGCCAGCAGACAGGGACAGCGTAACACTGAAGCTTTCTTT
>TRBV14|-|few|TRBJ1-1
CASSQLPRTEAFF
TGTGCCAGCAGCCAACTCCCGCGGACTGAAGCTTTCTTT
>TRBV6-1|-|-|TRBJ2-5
CASSMWQARETQYF
TGTGCCAGCAGTATGTGGCAGGCGAGAGAGACCCAGTACTTC
>TRBV11-2|TRBD2|-|TRBJ2-5
CASRARGGETQYF
TGTGCCAGCAGGGCGAGGGGAGGGGAGACCCAGTACTTC
>TRBV30|-|-|TRBJ1-2
CAWSQLGPSNYGYTF
TGTGCCTGGAGTCAATTGGGGCCTTCTAACTATGGCTACACCTTC
>TRBV24-1|TRBD1|-|TRBJ2-5
CATSDPGGVETQYF
TGTGCCACCAGTGACCCAGGGGGTGTGGAGACCCAGTACTTC
>TRBV5-1|-|-|TRBJ1-1
CASSFRAENTEAFF
TGCGCCAGCAGCTTTCGGGCGGAGAACACTGAAGCTTTCTTT